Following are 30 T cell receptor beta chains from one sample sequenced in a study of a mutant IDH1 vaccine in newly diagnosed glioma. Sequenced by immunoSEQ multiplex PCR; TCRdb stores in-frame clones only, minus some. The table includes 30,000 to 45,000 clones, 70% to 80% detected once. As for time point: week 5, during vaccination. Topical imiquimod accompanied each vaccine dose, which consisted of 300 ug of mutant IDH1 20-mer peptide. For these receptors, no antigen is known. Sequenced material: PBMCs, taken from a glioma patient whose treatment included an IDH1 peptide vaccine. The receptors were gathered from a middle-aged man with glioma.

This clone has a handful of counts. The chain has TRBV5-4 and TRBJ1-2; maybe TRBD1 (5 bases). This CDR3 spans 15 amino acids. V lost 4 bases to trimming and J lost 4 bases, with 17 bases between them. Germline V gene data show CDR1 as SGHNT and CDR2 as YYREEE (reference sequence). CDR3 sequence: CASSSVTVPGYGYTF. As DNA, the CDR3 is TGTGCCAGCAGCAGTGTGACAGTACCCGGCTATGGCTACACCTTC.

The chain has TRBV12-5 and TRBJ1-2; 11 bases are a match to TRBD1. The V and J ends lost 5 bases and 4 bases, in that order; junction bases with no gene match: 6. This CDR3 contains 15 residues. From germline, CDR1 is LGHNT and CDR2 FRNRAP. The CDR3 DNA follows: TGTGCTAGTGGTCCCCGGACAGGGGGCGGCTATGGCTACACCTTC. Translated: CASGPRTGGGYGYTF.

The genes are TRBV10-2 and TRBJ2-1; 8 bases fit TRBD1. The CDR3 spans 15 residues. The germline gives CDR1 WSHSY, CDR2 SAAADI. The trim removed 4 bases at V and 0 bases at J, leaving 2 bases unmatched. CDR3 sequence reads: CASSATGGSYNEQFF. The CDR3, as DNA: TGCGCCAGCAGTGCAACAGGGGGCTCCTACAATGAGCAGTTCTTC.

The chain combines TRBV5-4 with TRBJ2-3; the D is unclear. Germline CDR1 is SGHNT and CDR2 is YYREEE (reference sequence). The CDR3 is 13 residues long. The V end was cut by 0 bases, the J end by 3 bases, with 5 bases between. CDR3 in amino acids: CASSLAGTDTQYF. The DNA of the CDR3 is TGTGCCAGCAGCTTGGCCGGAACAGATACGCAGTATTTT.

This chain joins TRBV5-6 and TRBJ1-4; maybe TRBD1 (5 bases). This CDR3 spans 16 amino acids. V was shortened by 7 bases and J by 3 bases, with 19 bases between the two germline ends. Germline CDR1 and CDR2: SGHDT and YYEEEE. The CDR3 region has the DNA TGTGCCAGCGACTTTAGGGCCCGGGGCTCTAATGAAAAACTGTTTTTT. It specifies CASDFRARGSNEKLFF.

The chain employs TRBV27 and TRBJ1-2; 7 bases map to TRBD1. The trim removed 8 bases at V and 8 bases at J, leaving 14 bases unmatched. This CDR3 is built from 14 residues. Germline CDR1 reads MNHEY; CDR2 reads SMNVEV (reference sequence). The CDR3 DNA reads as TGTGCCAGCTCCCTTGGACAGGATCCGGAGGGCTACACCTTC. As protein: CASSLGQDPEGYTF.

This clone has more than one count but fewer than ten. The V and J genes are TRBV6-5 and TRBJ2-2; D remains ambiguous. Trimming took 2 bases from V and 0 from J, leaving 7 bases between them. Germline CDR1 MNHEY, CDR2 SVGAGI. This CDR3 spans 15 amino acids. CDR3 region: CASSYSLANTGELFF. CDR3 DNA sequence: TGTGCCAGCAGTTACAGCCTCGCGAACACCGGGGAGCTGTTTTTT.

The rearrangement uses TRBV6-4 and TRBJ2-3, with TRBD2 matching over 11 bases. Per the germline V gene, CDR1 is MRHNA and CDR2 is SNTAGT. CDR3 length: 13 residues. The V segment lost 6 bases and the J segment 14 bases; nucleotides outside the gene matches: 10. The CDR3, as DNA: TGTGCCAGCAGCATGACTAGCGGGGCATTTATGTATTTT. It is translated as CASSMTSGAFMYF.

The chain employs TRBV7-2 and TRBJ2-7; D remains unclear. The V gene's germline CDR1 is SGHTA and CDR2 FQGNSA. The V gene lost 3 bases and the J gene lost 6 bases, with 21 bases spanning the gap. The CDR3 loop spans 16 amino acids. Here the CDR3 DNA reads TGTGCCAGCAGCTTCAGCTGGGCTAGGCCCACCGGCGAGCAGTACTTC. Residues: CASSFSWARPTGEQYF.

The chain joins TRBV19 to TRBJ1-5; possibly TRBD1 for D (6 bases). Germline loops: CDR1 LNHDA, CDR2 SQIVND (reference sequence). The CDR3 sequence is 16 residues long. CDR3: CASCRSGAYSNQPQHF. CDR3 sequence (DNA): TGTGCGAGTTGCCGATCAGGGGCGTATAGCAATCAGCCCCAGCATTTT.

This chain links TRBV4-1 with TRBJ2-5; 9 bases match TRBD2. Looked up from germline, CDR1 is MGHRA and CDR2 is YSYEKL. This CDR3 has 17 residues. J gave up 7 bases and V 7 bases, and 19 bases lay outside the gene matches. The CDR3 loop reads CASTPTASGGRVGTQYF. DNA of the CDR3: TGCGCCAGCACCCCCACGGCAAGCGGGGGGAGGGTGGGGACCCAGTACTTC.

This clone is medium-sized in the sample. CDR3 region: CASSVGNGAKNIQYF. DNA for the CDR3: TGTGCCAGCAGCGTCGGCAACGGGGCCAAAAACATTCAGTACTTC. The V call is TRBV9, the J call TRBJ2-4; D is uncertain. CDR3 length: 15 residues. Germline loops: CDR1 SGDLS, CDR2 YYNGEE. The ends were cut back, 2 bases at V and 1 base at J, with 10 bases in the middle.

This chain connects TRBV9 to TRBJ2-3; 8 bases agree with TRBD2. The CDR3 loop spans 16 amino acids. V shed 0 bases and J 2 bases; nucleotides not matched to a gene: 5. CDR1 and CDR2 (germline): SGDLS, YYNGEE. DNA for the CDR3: TGTGCCAGCAGCGTAGTTCTCGGGGGGGCCACAGATACGCAGTATTTT. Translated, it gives CASSVVLGGATDTQYF.

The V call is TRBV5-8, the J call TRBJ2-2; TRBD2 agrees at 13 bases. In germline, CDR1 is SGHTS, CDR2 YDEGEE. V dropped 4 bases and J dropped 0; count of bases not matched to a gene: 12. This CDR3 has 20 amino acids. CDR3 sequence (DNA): TGTGCCAGCAGCCTCCTGACTAGCGGGGGGCCGTTCGCGAACACCGGGGAGCTGTTTTTT. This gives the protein CASSLLTSGGPFANTGELFF.

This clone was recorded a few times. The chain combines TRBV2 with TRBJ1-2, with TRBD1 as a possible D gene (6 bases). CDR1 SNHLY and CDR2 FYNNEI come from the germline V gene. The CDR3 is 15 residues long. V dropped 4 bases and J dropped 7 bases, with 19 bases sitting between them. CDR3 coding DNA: TGTGCCAGCAGTGGCAACGTCCGGGACAAAAGTGGCTACACCTTC. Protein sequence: CASSGNVRDKSGYTF.

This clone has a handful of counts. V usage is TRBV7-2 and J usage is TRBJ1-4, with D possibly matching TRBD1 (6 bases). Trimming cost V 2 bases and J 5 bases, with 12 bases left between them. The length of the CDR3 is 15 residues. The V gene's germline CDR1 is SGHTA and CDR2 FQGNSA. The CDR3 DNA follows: TGTGCCAGCAGCTTATCCGGGACAAGGAATGAAAAACTGTTTTTT. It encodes CASSLSGTRNEKLFF.

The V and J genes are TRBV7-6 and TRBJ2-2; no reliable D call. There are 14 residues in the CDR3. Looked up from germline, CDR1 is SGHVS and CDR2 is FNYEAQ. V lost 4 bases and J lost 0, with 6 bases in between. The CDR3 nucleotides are TGTGCCAGCAGCTCTCAGACGAACACCGGGGAGCTGTTTTTT. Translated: CASSSQTNTGELFF.

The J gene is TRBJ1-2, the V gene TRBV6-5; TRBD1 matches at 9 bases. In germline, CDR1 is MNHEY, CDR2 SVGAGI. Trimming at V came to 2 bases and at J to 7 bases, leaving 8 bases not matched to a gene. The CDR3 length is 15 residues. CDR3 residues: CASSYVGQGPSGYTF. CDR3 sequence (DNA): TGTGCCAGCAGTTACGTCGGACAGGGGCCTTCTGGCTACACCTTC.

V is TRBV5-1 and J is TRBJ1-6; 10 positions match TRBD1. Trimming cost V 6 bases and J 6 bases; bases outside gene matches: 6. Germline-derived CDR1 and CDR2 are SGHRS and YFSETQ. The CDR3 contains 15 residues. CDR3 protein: CASKLTGGPNSPLHF. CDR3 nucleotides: TGCGCCAGCAAGTTGACAGGGGGCCCTAATTCACCCCTCCACTTT.

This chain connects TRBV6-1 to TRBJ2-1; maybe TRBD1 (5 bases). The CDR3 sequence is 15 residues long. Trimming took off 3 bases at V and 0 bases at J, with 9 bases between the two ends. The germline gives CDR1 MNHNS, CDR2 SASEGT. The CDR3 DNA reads TGTGCCAGCAGTGAGGGGCCGGTCTCCTACAATGAGCAGTTCTTC. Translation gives CASSEGPVSYNEQFF.

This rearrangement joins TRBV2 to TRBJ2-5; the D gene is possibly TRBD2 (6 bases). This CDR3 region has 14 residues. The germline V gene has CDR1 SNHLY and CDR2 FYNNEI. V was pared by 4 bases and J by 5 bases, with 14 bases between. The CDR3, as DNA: TGTGCCAGCAGTGTGGGACCCCGGGGGGAGACCCAGTACTTC. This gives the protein CASSVGPRGETQYF. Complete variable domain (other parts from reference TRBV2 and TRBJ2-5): EPEVTQTPSHQVTQMGQEVILRCVPISNHLYFYWYRQILGQKVEFLVSFYNNEISEKSEIFDDQFSVERPDGSNFTLKIRSTKLEDSAMYFCASSVGPRGETQYFGPGTRLLVL.

CDR3 nucleotides: TGTGCCAGCAGTTCCGGGGTTGACACTGAAGCTTTCTTT. Its protein product is CASSSGVDTEAFF. The genes are TRBV28 and TRBJ1-1, with unresolved D. This CDR3 spans 13 amino acids. V lost 4 bases and J 3 bases, leaving 9 bases between the germline ends. Germline CDR1 reads MDHEN; CDR2 reads SYDVKM.

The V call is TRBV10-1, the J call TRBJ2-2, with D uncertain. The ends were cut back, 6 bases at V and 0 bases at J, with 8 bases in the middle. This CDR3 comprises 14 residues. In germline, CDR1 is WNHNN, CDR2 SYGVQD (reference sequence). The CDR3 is CASRRTTNTGELFF. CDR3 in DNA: TGCGCCAGCAGACGAACTACGAACACCGGGGAGCTGTTTTTT.

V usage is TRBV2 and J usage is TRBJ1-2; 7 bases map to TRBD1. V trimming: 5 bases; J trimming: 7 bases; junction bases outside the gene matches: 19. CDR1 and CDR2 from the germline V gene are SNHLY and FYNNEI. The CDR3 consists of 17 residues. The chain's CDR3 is CASSFRTGPMGSSGYTF. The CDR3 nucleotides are TGTGCCAGCAGTTTCAGGACAGGCCCAATGGGGTCGAGTGGCTACACCTTC.

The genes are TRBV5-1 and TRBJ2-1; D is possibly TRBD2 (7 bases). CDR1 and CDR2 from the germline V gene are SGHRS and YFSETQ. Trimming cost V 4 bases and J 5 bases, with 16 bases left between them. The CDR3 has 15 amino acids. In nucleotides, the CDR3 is TGCGCCAGCAGCCCCACGGGGGGCCAAAACAATGAGCAGTTCTTC. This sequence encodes CASSPTGGQNNEQFF.

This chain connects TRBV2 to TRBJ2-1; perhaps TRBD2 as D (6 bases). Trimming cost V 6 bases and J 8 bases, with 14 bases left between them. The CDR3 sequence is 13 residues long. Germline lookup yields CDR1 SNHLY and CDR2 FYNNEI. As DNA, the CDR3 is TGTGCCAGCAGGCCTCCGGGACTCGATGAGCAGTTCTTC. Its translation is CASRPPGLDEQFF.

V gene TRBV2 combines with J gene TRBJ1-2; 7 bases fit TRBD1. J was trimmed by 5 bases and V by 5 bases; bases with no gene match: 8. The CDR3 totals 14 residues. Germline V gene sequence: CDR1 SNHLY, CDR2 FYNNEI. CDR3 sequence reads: CASSNAGTEYGYTF. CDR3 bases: TGTGCCAGCAGTAACGCCGGGACAGAATATGGCTACACCTTC.

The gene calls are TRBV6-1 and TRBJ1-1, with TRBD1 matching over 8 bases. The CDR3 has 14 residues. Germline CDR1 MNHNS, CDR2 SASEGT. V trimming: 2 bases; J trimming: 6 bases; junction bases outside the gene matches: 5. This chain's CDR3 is CASSETGGAAEAFF. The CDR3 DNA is TGTGCCAGCAGTGAAACAGGGGGAGCGGCTGAAGCTTTCTTT.

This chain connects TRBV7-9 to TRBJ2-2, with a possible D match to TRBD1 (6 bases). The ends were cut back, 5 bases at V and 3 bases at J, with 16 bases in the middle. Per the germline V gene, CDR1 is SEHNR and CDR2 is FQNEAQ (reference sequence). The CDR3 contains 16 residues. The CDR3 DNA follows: TGTGCCAGCAGCCCAAATTCAGGGGTCCACACCGGGGAGCTGTTTTTT. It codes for CASSPNSGVHTGELFF.

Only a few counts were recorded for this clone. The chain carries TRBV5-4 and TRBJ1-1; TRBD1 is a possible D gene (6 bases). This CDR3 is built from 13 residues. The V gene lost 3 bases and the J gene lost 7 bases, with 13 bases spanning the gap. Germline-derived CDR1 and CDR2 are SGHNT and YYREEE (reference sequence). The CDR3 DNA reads TGTGCCAGCAGCTCCCTTGGACAGTTTGAAGCTTTCTTT. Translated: CASSSLGQFEAFF.